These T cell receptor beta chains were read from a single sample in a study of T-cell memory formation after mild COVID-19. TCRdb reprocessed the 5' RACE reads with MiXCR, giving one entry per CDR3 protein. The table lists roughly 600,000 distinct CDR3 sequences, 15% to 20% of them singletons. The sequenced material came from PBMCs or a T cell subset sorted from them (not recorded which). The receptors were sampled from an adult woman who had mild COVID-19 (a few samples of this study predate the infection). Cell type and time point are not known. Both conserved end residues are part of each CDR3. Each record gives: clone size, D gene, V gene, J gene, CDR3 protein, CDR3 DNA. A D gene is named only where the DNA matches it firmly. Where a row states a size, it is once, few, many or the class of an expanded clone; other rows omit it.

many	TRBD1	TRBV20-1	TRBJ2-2	CSARGTGALTGELFF	TGCAGTGCTAGAGGCACAGGGGCGCTGACCGGGGAGCTGTTTTTT
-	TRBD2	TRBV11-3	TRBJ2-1	CASSPRLTSGQGDEQFF	TGTGCCAGCAGCCCCCGACTGACTAGCGGGCAGGGTGATGAGCAGTTCTTC
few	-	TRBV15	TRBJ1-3	CATSRDSGIGNTIYF	TGTGCCACCAGCAGAGACAGTGGGATAGGAAACACCATATATTTT
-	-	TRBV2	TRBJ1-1	CASSAMVSNTEAFF	TGTGCCAGCAGTGCGATGGTTTCGAACACTGAAGCTTTCTTT
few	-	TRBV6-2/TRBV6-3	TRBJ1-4	CASSYEGRWKLFF	TGTGCCAGCAGTTATGAAGGTCGGTGGAAACTGTTTTTT
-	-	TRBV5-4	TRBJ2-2	CASSLATSRTGELFF	TGTGCCAGCAGCTTAGCAACGTCAAGGACCGGGGAGCTGTTTTTT
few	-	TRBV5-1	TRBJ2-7	CASSETGPYEQYF	TGCGCCAGCAGCGAGACAGGACCCTACGAGCAGTACTTC
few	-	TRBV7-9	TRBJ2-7	CASSLESRVPPLSEQYF	TGTGCCAGCAGCTTAGAGAGTCGGGTTCCCCCCTTGAGCGAGCAGTACTTC
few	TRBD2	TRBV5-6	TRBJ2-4	CASSFRLAVAKNIQYF	TGTGCCAGCAGCTTCCGACTAGCGGTAGCCAAAAACATTCAGTACTTC
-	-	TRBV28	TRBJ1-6	CASSVHRGHSPLHF	TGTGCCAGCAGTGTCCACCGGGGTCATTCACCCCTCCACTTT
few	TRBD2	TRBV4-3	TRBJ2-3	CASSQAWEAGVSDTQYF	TGCGCCAGCAGCCAGGCATGGGAAGCGGGAGTGTCGGATACGCAGTATTTT
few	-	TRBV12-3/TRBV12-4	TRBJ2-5	CASSFRAILGKQETQYF	TGTGCCAGCAGTTTTCGGGCGATACTTGGAAAGCAAGAGACCCAGTACTTC
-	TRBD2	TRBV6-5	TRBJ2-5	CASSYSWRLAFQETQYF	TGTGCCAGCAGTTACTCGTGGAGACTAGCGTTTCAAGAGACCCAGTACTTC
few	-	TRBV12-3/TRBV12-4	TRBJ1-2	CASLGPGIFNYGYTF	TGTGCCAGCCTTGGGCCAGGAATTTTTAACTATGGCTACACCTTC
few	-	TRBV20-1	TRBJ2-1	CSAREGLANEQFF	TGCAGTGCTAGAGAAGGGCTAGCCAATGAGCAGTTCTTC